The 11 T cell receptor beta chains below all came from one sample that was sequenced in a study of a mutant IDH1 vaccine in newly diagnosed glioma. The time point here: week 35, safety follow-up. A single vaccine dose contained 300 ug of mutant IDH1 20-mer peptide, and topical imiquimod was used with it. Repertoires were generated with immunoSEQ multiplex PCR, while TCRdb's copy carries only in-frame clones and drops some. The sample lists some 54,000 clones; around 84% were seen once. Antigen specificity for these receptors is unknown. The material sequenced was PBMCs, taken from a glioma patient whose treatment included an IDH1 peptide vaccine. The receptors stem from a woman aged 18-35 years with glioma.

The chain uses TRBV4-1 and TRBJ2-5, with TRBD2 identical over 11 bases. V gave up 4 bases and J gave up 2 bases; unmatched junction bases: 6. CDR3 length: 16 residues. From germline, CDR1 is MGHRA and CDR2 YSYEKL. CDR3 sequence (DNA): TGCGCCAGCAGCCGAGCTAGCGGGGGGAAACAAGAGACCCAGTACTTC. Translated: CASSRASGGKQETQYF.

This clone was recorded only once. This rearrangement joins TRBV5-1 to TRBJ1-2, with TRBD1 matching 10 bases. The CDR3 totals 14 residues. Germline-derived CDR1 and CDR2 are SGHRS and YFSETQ. The V and J ends lost 4 bases and 4 bases, in that order; junction bases with no gene match: 4. CDR3 bases: TGCGCCAGCAGCATGCGGACAGGGGGCTATGGCTACACCTTC. It translates to CASSMRTGGYGYTF.

This clone was detected once. The chain employs TRBV6-5 and TRBJ1-1; tentatively, D is TRBD1 (6 bases). Trimming took 4 bases from V and 2 from J, leaving 17 bases between them. The CDR3 is 16 residues long. CDR1 and CDR2 from the germline V gene are MNHEY and SVGAGI. DNA of the CDR3: TGTGCCAGCAGTTCCCACGATTACAGGGAAAACACTGAAGCTTTCTTT. Translating it yields CASSSHDYRENTEAFF.

Only a few counts were recorded for this clone. This rearrangement joins TRBV6-5 to TRBJ1-5, with unresolved D. CDR3 size: 13 residues. Germline CDR1 and CDR2: MNHEY and SVGAGI. Trimming shortened V by 6 bases and J by 4 bases, and 10 bases separated the two germline ends. The CDR3 DNA reads TGTGCCAGCAGGCGGGATTATAATCAGCCCCAGCATTTT. This encodes CASRRDYNQPQHF.

V gene TRBV11-3 combines with J gene TRBJ2-1, with D maybe TRBD2 (7 bases). Between the trimmed V and J ends, which lost 5 bases and 4 bases, there was a span of 12 bases. The CDR3 totals 14 residues. Germline loops: CDR1 SGHNT, CDR2 YENEEA. CDR3: CASSLRGQYNEQFF. Written as DNA, the CDR3 is TGTGCCAGCAGCCTGCGGGGGCAGTACAATGAGCAGTTCTTC.

This chain joins TRBV6-1 and TRBJ2-7; D ambiguous. The V gene lost 3 bases and the J gene lost 2 bases, with 2 bases spanning the gap. The CDR3 sequence is 11 residues long. CDR1 is MNHNS and CDR2 is SASEGT in the germline V gene. CDR3 nucleotide sequence: TGTGCCAGCAGTGACCCCTACGAGCAGTACTTC. This sequence encodes CASSDPYEQYF.

The genes are TRBV30 and TRBJ1-5; possibly TRBD1 for D (5 bases). The CDR3 extends over 15 amino acids. Trimming removed 2 bases from V and 4 bases from J, with 15 bases in between. The V gene's germline CDR1 is GTSNPN and CDR2 SVGIG (reference sequence). DNA of the CDR3: TGTGCCTGGAGTTCATCTTTCCGGACAAATCAGCCCCAGCATTTT. The encoded protein is CAWSSSFRTNQPQHF. Complete variable domain (other parts from reference TRBV30 and TRBJ1-5): SQTIHQWPATLVQPVGSPLSLECTVEGTSNPNLYWYRQAAGRGLQLLFYSVGIGQISSEVPQNLSASRPQDRQFILSSKKLLLSDSGFYLCAWSSSFRTNQPQHFGDGTRLSIL.

The rearrangement uses TRBV5-4 and TRBJ1-5; TRBD1 might be the D (6 bases). The CDR3 totals 16 residues. The germline V gene encodes CDR1 SGHNT and CDR2 YYREEE (reference sequence). V lost 7 bases, J lost 0 bases, and 17 bases lay in between. For the CDR3, the DNA is TGTGCCAGCTCGGACGGGGGGGCCTATAGCAATCAGCCCCAGCATTTT. Translation gives CASSDGGAYSNQPQHF.

The chain combines TRBV7-2 with TRBJ1-1, with D unclear. The germline CDR1 and CDR2 sequences are SGHTA and FQGNSA. This CDR3 comprises 11 residues. V was cut by 1 base and J by 3 bases, with 0 bases left in between. The CDR3 loop reads CASSLDTEAFF. DNA of the CDR3: TGTGCCAGCAGCTTAGACACTGAAGCTTTCTTT.

The chain is built from TRBV7-3 and TRBJ2-5; maybe TRBD1 (5 bases). CDR1 is SGHTA, CDR2 FQGTGA, per germline. The CDR3 is 14 residues long. Deletions cut 6 bases from V and 9 bases from J, with 20 bases between. The CDR3 region has the DNA TGTGCCAGCAGTCAGAGCGACGCGCTAGGGGCCCAGTACTTC. Protein sequence: CASSQSDALGAQYF.

The V call is TRBV29-1, the J call TRBJ1-4, with 10 bases lining up with TRBD1. This CDR3 is built from 13 residues. Germline values: CDR1 SQVTM, CDR2 ANQGSEA. V lost 7 bases and J lost 6; bases outside the gene matches: 5. CDR3 protein: CSAYGTGDEKLFF. DNA for the CDR3: TGCAGCGCCTACGGGACAGGGGATGAAAAACTGTTTTTT.